These 5 T cell receptor beta chains were sequenced from one sample in a study of CD8+CD57+ T cells in acquired aplastic anemia. Patients included in sequencing had previously demonstrated CD8+CD57+ cell expansion by flow cytometry. CDR3 and TCR beta VDJ profiling relied on genomic DNA as the template. TCRdb redid the calling of the reads with MiXCR, one entry per CDR3 protein. Among under 250,000 distinct CDR3 sequences listed, around half were seen once. Sequenced: sorted CD4+, CD8+, or CD8+CD57+ T cells (not recorded which) from PBMCs. Receptors were obtained from a human donor with aplastic anemia.

The table lists this clonotype with many counts. The chain combines TRBV7-3 with TRBJ2-2; a possible D gene is TRBD1 (5 bases). CDR1 and CDR2 (germline): SGHTA, FQGTGA. This CDR3 has 16 residues. Trimming removed 2 bases at V and 4 bases at J, with 14 bases between. The CDR3: CASSLDKGRITGELFF. The CDR3 bases are TGTGCCAGCAGCTTAGATAAGGGGCGTATCACCGGGGAGCTGTTTTTT.

The chain links TRBV3-1 to TRBJ2-3, with TRBD2 as a possible D gene (6 bases). The V end lost 4 bases, the J end lost 5 bases, and 19 bases lay between the germline ends. Germline V gives CDR1 LGHDT, CDR2 YNNKEL (reference sequence). The CDR3 is made up of 16 amino acids. The CDR3 DNA reads as TGTGCCAGCAGCCGGGCGGGGATGGGTGGAGGAGATACGCAGTATTTT. Amino acids: CASSRAGMGGGDTQYF.

Ten or more counts support this clonotype. The rearrangement joins TRBV6-5 to TRBJ2-7; 9 nucleotides align to TRBD2. V lost 8 bases, J lost 5 bases, and 13 bases stayed unmatched. The CDR3 has 15 residues. The germline gives CDR1 MNHEY, CDR2 SVGAGI. In DNA form, the CDR3 reads TGTGCCAGCGGATCCTACTCAGCGGGGGGCCACGAGCAGTACTTC. Encoded protein: CASGSYSAGGHEQYF.

This clonotype was seen only once. The V call is TRBV29-1, the J call TRBJ2-1; TRBD2 aligns across 16 bases. The CDR3 consists of 14 residues. CDR1 is SQVTM and CDR2 is ANQGSEA in the germline V gene. The CDR3 loop reads CSGTSGRGYNEQFF. DNA for the CDR3: TGCAGTGGGACTAGCGGGAGGGGCTACAATGAGCAGTTCTTC.

This clonotype was observed a single time. CDR3 residues: CASSFQGLQGAFF. CDR3 sequence (DNA): TGTGCCAGCAGTTTTCAAGGACTCCAAGGAGCTTTCTTT. The chain combines TRBV12-3 or TRBV12-4 with TRBJ1-1; D not resolved. Trimming cost V 3 bases and J 10 bases, with 15 bases left between them. The CDR3 has 13 amino acids.